The sequence of this TCR beta chain was determined in a study of siplizumab effects on memory and regulatory T cells. General study results and limits: Among mappable alloreactive CD4+ clones, the Treg-derived fraction averaged roughly 70% with siplizumab versus less than 35% in controls.

CDR3 length equals 13 residues. Germline CDR1 SGHTA, CDR2 FQGTGA. V lost 5 bases, J lost 4 bases, and 11 bases lay in between. Sequenced by immunoSEQ multiplex PCR; TCRdb stores in-frame clones only, minus some. The sample has some 65,000 clones, approximately 88% seen once. Details on this clone: What it binds is not known.

The chain carries TRBV7-3 and TRBJ1-1; a weak D match, TRBD1 (5 bases). This TCR was sampled from a human donor in good health. The sample comprised Tregs sorted from blood. As DNA, the CDR3 is TGTGCCAGCAGCGAGCAGGGTGCCACTGAAGCTTTCTTT. This sequence encodes CASSEQGATEAFF.